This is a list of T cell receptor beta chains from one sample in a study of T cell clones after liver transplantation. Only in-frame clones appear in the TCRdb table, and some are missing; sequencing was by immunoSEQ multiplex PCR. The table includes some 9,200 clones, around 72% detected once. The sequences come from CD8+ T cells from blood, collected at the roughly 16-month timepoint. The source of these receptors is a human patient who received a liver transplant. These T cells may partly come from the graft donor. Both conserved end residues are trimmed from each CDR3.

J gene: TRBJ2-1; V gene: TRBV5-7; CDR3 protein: ASSSPTGGVGNEQF
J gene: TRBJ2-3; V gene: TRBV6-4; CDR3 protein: ASSDGLADTDTQY
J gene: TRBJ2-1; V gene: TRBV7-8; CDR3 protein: ASSPRGAGESYNEQF
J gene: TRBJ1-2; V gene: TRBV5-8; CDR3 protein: ASSFRDREDYGYT
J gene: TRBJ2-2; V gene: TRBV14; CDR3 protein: ASSQVLSGLGVLGELF
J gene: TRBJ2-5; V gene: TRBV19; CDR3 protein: ASRSGAAQETQY
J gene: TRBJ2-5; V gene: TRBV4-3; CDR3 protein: ASRKEDRGQETQY
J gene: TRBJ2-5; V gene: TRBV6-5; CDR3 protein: ASTIPRRTQETQY
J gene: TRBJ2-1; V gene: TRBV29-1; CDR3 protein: SVEGSRAANNEQF
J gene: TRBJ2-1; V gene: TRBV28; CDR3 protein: ASSYRGYEQF
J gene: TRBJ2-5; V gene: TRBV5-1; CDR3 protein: ASSSGQGQETQY
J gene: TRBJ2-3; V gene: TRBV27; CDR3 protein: ASSLVAGTDTQY
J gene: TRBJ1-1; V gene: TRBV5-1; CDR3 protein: ASSSGTENTEAF
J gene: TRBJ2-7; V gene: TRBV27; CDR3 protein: ASSPADDGYEQY
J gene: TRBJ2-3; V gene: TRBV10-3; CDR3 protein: AISESTIGTGMDTQY
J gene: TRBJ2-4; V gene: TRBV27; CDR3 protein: ASGPGPHIQY
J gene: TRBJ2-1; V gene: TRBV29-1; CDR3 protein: STADRGHEQF
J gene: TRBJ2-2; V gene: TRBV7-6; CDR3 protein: ASSFPGGAPNTGELF
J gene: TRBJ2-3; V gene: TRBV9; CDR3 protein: ASSVGGAALDTQY
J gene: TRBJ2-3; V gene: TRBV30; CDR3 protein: AWTSGGGRTDTQY
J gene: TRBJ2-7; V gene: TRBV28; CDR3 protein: ASSPLAGSEQY
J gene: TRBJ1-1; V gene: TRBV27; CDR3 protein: ASSLAPVNTEAF
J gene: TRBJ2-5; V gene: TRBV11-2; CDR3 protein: ASSQSPPSLDQETQY
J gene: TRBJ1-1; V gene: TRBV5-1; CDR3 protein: ASSLVLGQTNTEAF
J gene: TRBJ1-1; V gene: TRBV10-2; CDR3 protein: ASSAQGMDTEAF
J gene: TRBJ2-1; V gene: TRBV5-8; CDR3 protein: ASSLVPAGEGGNEQF
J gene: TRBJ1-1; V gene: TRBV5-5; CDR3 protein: ASSLGTGVNTEAF
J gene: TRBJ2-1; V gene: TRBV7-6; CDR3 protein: ASSSPPGGEQF
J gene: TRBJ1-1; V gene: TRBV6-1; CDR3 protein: ASSAGPLAF
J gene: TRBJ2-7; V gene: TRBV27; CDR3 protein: ASSSYLGQAYEQY
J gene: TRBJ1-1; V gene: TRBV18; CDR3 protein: ASSDSRDTEAF
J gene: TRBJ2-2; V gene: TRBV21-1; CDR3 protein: ASSRKTGDTGELF
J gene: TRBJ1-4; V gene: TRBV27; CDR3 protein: ASSFSVSETNEKLF
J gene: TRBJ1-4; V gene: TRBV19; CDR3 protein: ASSIGIATNEKLF
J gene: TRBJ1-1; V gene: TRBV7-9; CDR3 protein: ASSLMNTEAF
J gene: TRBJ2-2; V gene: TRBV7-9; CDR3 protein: ASSPTGQGAGGELF
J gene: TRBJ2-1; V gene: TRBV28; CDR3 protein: ASSPVPGGVVGEQF
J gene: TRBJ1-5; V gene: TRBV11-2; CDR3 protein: ASSLNQPQH
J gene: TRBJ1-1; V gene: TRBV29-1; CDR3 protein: SVVRGGTEAF
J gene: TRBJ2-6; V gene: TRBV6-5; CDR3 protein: ASSQLGGANVLT
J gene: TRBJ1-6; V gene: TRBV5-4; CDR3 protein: ASSSVGDSPLH
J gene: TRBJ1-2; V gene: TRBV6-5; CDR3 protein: ASSPSSGLVYGYT